What follows are 8 T cell receptor beta chains derived from one specimen sequenced in a study of PD-1 blockade in mismatch repair-deficient tumors. Method: immunoSEQ multiplex PCR; TCRdb's copy keeps in-frame clones and lacks some. The sample carries about 16,000 clones, roughly 83% recorded once. The source was PBMCs, collected before pembrolizumab treatment. The receptor source for this set is an adult with mismatch repair-deficient cancer.

The chain joins TRBV4-2 to TRBJ2-4; tentatively, D is TRBD2 (6 bases). Germline V CDR1 and CDR2: LGHNA, YNFKEQ. The CDR3 is made up of 17 amino acids. With 0 bases removed from V and 3 bases from J, the gap between germline ends came to 15 bases. As DNA, the CDR3 is TGTGCCAGCAGCCAAGATAGGAGGGGACCAGGCAAAAACATTCAGTACTTC. Protein product: CASSQDRRGPGKNIQYF.

This clone has a single count. This chain links TRBV30 with TRBJ2-7; TRBD1 aligns across 9 bases. With V trimmed by 6 bases and J by 1 base, 16 bases remained unmatched. This CDR3 is 17 amino acids long. Germline CDR1 and CDR2: GTSNPN and SVGIG (reference sequence). CDR3 protein: CACTRGDWGTGSYEQYF. CDR3 bases: TGTGCCTGCACAAGGGGTGACTGGGGGACAGGGTCCTACGAGCAGTACTTC.

V usage is TRBV6-5 and J usage is TRBJ2-3; D is uncertain. Germline CDR1 is MNHEY and CDR2 is SVGAGI. The CDR3 totals 12 residues. The V end lost 7 bases, the J end lost 6 bases, and 11 bases lay between the germline ends. This chain's CDR3 is CASTNGWDTQYF. The CDR3 DNA sequence: TGTGCCAGCACCAATGGGTGGGATACGCAGTATTTT.

V gene TRBV4-3 combines with J gene TRBJ1-5; 7 bases line up with TRBD1. The CDR3 runs to 19 residues. Per the germline V gene, CDR1 is LGHNA and CDR2 is YSLEER. J gave up 6 bases and V 0 bases, and 17 bases lay outside the gene matches. The CDR3 nucleotides are TGCGCCAGCAGCCAAGATTACACCCCCTGGGACAGAGGACGTCAGCCCCAGCATTTT. Its translation: CASSQDYTPWDRGRQPQHF.

The V and J genes are TRBV11-3 and TRBJ2-5; no firm D call. V shed 0 bases and J shed 2 bases, with 7 bases lying between them. The germline gives CDR1 SGHNT, CDR2 YENEEA. The CDR3 sequence is 14 residues long. The CDR3 is CASSLEVEQETQYF. The CDR3 coding sequence is TGTGCCAGCAGCTTAGAAGTGGAGCAAGAGACCCAGTACTTC.

Worth noting for this clone: At one boundary the junction diverges from the germline segment, which might be a read error. This chain uses TRBV7-6 with TRBJ2-3; 8 bases are a match to TRBD2. The germline V gene has CDR1 SGHVS and CDR2 FNYEAQ. The CDR3 has 15 amino acids. The CDR3 region has the DNA TGTGCCAGCAGCTCGGCGAGGACTAGCAGAGATACGCAGTATTTT. It specifies CASSSARTSRDTQYF.

CDR3: CAWSKGANEQFF. CDR3 nucleotide sequence: TGTGCCTGGAGTAAGGGGGCCAATGAGCAGTTCTTC. The J gene is TRBJ2-1, the V gene TRBV30; 7 nucleotides align to TRBD1. The junction had 1 base not matched to a gene; V was cut back by 2 bases and J by 6 bases. Germline values: CDR1 GTSNPN, CDR2 SVGIG (reference sequence). The CDR3 sequence is 12 residues long.

The chain combines TRBV6-6 with TRBJ1-4; a possible D gene is TRBD1 (5 bases). CDR3 length: 15 residues. V dropped 2 bases and J dropped 6 bases, with 13 bases sitting between them. Germline CDR1 is MNHNY and CDR2 is SVGAGI (reference sequence). As DNA, the CDR3 is TGTGCCAGCAGTTACCGGTTGGGGCGGGATGAAAAACTGTTTTTT. Residues: CASSYRLGRDEKLFF.